A selection of T cell receptor beta chains follows, all from one sample in a study of blood T cell repertoires in COVID-19. The method was immunoSEQ multiplex PCR; TCRdb's version includes in-frame clones alone and lacks a portion of them. Among 250,000 to 300,000 clones listed, about 86% were seen once. The source material was PBMCs or T cells enriched from blood (not recorded which). The receptors here all came from a man aged 30 to 39 with acute COVID-19. Each CDR3 is given with its conserved first and last residue. The D gene is left open where the match is weak. Rows may omit the clone size; those that give it use once, few, many or a size class.

d_call,v_call,j_call,clone_size,cdr3_aa,cdr3_nt
TRBD2,TRBV9,TRBJ2-1,few,CASSPLAARDNEQFF,TGTGCCAGCAGCCCACTAGCGGCCCGGGACAATGAGCAGTTCTTC
.,TRBV18,TRBJ2-1,.,CASSPPNSRGGNEQFF,TGTGCCAGCTCACCACCGAACTCCCGAGGAGGCAATGAGCAGTTCTTC
TRBD1,TRBV5-1,TRBJ1-2,.,CASSLAGQGDGYTF,TGTGCCAGCAGCTTGGCGGGACAGGGGGATGGCTACACCTTC
.,TRBV28,TRBJ2-3,.,CASSSQPTDTQYF,TGTGCCAGCAGTTCACAGCCCACAGATACGCAGTATTTT
.,TRBV18,TRBJ1-1,.,CASSPNPGPVEAFF,TGTGCCAGCTCACCTAATCCAGGTCCAGTTGAAGCTTTCTTT
.,TRBV12-3/TRBV12-4,TRBJ2-3,few,CASSFAAGDTQYF,TGTGCCAGCAGTTTCGCAGCGGGAGATACGCAGTATTTT
.,TRBV29-1,TRBJ2-2,.,CSVETTVLGELFF,TGCAGCGTTGAAACAACAGTTCTCGGGGAGCTGTTTTTT
TRBD2,TRBV24-1,TRBJ2-2,.,CATSVAGGGSGELFF,TGTGCCACCAGTGTTGCGGGAGGAGGTAGCGGGGAGCTGTTTTTT
.,TRBV9,TRBJ1-6,.,CASSVDPTAISPLHF,TGTGCCAGCAGCGTAGACCCGACAGCCATTTCACCCCTCCACTTT
.,TRBV11-1,TRBJ2-3,.,CASSLGWGADTQYF,TGTGCCAGCAGCTTAGGTTGGGGCGCAGATACGCAGTATTTT
TRBD1,TRBV5-4,TRBJ1-2,.,CASSLQTGAANYGYTF,TGTGCCAGCAGCCTGCAGACAGGGGCGGCTAACTATGGCTACACCTTC
TRBD2,TRBV6-2/TRBV6-3,TRBJ2-1,.,CASSYSTAGATYNEQFF,TGTGCCAGCAGTTACTCGACGGCGGGAGCCACCTACAATGAGCAGTTCTTC
.,TRBV18,TRBJ2-1,.,CASSTGVYSQSEQFF,TGTGCCAGCTCCACGGGAGTTTATTCGCAGAGTGAGCAGTTCTTC
.,TRBV3-1/TRBV3-2,TRBJ2-5,.,CASSPRRGQETQYF,TGTGCCAGCAGCCCCCGCAGGGGACAAGAGACCCAGTACTTC